The next 28 T cell receptor beta chains were all read from a single sample in a study of control samples from healthy donors and cancer patients. Assay: immunoSEQ multiplex PCR; the TCRdb copy retains only in-frame clones and omits some. The repertoire includes 150,000 to 200,000 clones, over 85% of them detected once, and around 11% sits in the top ten. Sequencing was done on a sample of blood. The receptor source for this set is a man aged 30 to 39 in good health.

The rearrangement links TRBV7-3 to TRBJ2-1; a possible D gene is TRBD2 (5 bases). With 1 base removed from V and 2 bases from J, the gap between germline ends came to 12 bases. The CDR3 loop spans 16 amino acids. Germline lookup yields CDR1 SGHTA and CDR2 FQGTGA. The CDR3 nucleotides are TGTGCCAGCAGCTTAAGAGGGTCCGATCCCTACAATGAGCAGTTCTTC. Translated: CASSLRGSDPYNEQFF.

The chain joins TRBV7-9 to TRBJ1-2; D unresolved. This CDR3 is 13 amino acids long. Germline V gene lookup returns CDR1 SEHNR and CDR2 FQNEAQ (reference sequence). V gave up 1 base and J gave up 7 bases, with 10 bases separating them. CDR3 nucleotide sequence: TGTGCCAGCAGCTTAGATGTGTTCAGTGGCTACACCTTC. Amino acids: CASSLDVFSGYTF.

This clone was recorded only once. The rearrangement joins TRBV5-1 to TRBJ1-4; TRBD1 agrees at 9 bases. V gave up 3 bases and J gave up 6 bases; unmatched junction bases: 3. Germline assignment: CDR1 SGHRS and CDR2 YFSETQ. CDR3 length: 14 residues. The CDR3 sequence: CASSWTGEDEKLFF. CDR3 nucleotides: TGCGCCAGCAGCTGGACAGGGGAAGATGAAAAACTGTTTTTT.

A few counts support this clone. The chain is built from TRBV7-9 and TRBJ2-1; TRBD1 aligns across 8 bases. CDR3 length: 16 residues. Germline V gene sequence: CDR1 SEHNR, CDR2 FQNEAQ (reference sequence). Trimming cost V 3 bases and J 2 bases; bases outside gene matches: 6. The CDR3 coding sequence is TGTGCCAGCAGCTTTAGTCGACAGGGGACCTACAATGAGCAGTTCTTC. As protein: CASSFSRQGTYNEQFF.

This clone turned up a few times. This chain links TRBV30 with TRBJ2-7; D not certain. Germline-derived CDR1 and CDR2 are GTSNPN and SVGIG (reference sequence). The CDR3 is made up of 12 amino acids. V lost 2 bases and J 1 base, leaving 6 bases between the germline ends. DNA of the CDR3: TGTGCCTGGAGTATCCGTTCCTACGAGCAGTACTTC. The encoded protein is CAWSIRSYEQYF.

V gene TRBV18 combines with J gene TRBJ2-5; possibly TRBD1 for D (6 bases). The V gene lost 6 bases and the J gene lost 5 bases, with 10 bases spanning the gap. CDR3 length: 12 amino acids. Germline V gene data show CDR1 as KGHSH and CDR2 as LQKENI. The CDR3 region is CASSPQGETQYF. In nucleotides, the CDR3 is TGTGCCAGCTCGCCGCAGGGGGAGACCCAGTACTTC.

This chain joins TRBV5-1 and TRBJ2-2; the D gene could be TRBD1 or TRBD2 (5 bases each). The CDR3 contains 14 residues. Germline V gene data show CDR1 as SGHRS and CDR2 as YFSETQ. V was trimmed by 6 bases and J by 9 bases, leaving 18 bases between them. The CDR3 here is CASIPGIGGRELFF. The CDR3 coding sequence is TGCGCCAGCATCCCCGGGATTGGGGGAAGGGAGCTGTTTTTT. Looking up the rest from reference TRBV5-1 and TRBJ2-2 gives the full variable domain: KAGVTQTPRYLIKTRGQQVTLSCSPISGHRSVSWYQQTPGQGLQFLFEYFSETQRNKGNFPGRFSGRQFSNSRSEMNVSTLELGDSALYLCASIPGIGGRELFFGEGSRLTVL.

The chain combines TRBV7-9 with TRBJ1-5; D call uncertain. CDR3 length: 14 residues. The V end was cut by 1 base, the J end by 5 bases, with 9 bases between. Germline V gene sequence: CDR1 SEHNR, CDR2 FQNEAQ (reference sequence). This CDR3 is CASSLGSGDQPQHF. The DNA for the CDR3 is TGTGCCAGCAGCTTAGGGTCAGGAGATCAGCCCCAGCATTTT.

The chain has TRBV28 and TRBJ1-2; unclear D gene. Germline values: CDR1 MDHEN, CDR2 SYDVKM. Trimming shortened V by 8 bases and J by 2 bases, and 15 bases separated the two germline ends. The CDR3 runs 14 residues. The CDR3 reads CASSLKRSNYGYTF. CDR3 DNA sequence: TGTGCCAGCTCCCTCAAGAGGTCGAACTATGGCTACACCTTC.

J is TRBJ2-7 and V is TRBV9; perhaps TRBD2 as D (6 bases). CDR1 SGDLS and CDR2 YYNGEE come from the germline V gene. With 0 bases removed from V and 1 base from J, the gap between germline ends came to 11 bases. The CDR3 runs 15 residues. Here the CDR3 reads CASSVEAGSSYEQYF. The CDR3 bases are TGTGCCAGCAGCGTAGAGGCGGGAAGTTCCTACGAGCAGTACTTC.

V usage is TRBV7-2 and J usage is TRBJ2-6; D is uncertain. Trimming removed 6 bases at V and 0 bases at J, with 3 bases between. Germline values: CDR1 SGHTA, CDR2 FQGNSA. The CDR3 is 13 amino acids. The CDR3 region is CASRDSGANVLTF. For the CDR3, the DNA is TGTGCCAGCAGGGACTCTGGGGCCAACGTCCTGACTTTC. Full variable domain (outside the CDR3, taken from reference TRBV7-2 and TRBJ2-6): GAGVSQSPSNKVTEKGKDVELRCDPISGHTALYWYRQSLGQGLEFLIYFQGNSAPDKSGLPSDRFSAERTGGSVSTLTIQRTQQEDSAVYLCASRDSGANVLTFGAGSRLTVL.

CDR3 amino acids: CASSRFGALASYEQYF. The CDR3, as DNA: TGTGCCAGCAGCCGTTTTGGAGCCTTAGCCTCCTACGAGCAGTACTTC. The rearrangement uses TRBV3-1 (or the pseudogene TRBV3-2) and TRBJ2-7; no clear D. The CDR3 runs 16 residues. Germline CDR1 reads LGHDT; CDR2 reads YNNKEL (reference sequence). Between the trimmed V and J ends, which lost 4 bases and 0 bases, there was a span of 16 bases.

The chain has TRBV7-6 and TRBJ1-2; TRBD1 is a possible D gene (6 bases). The CDR3 runs 14 residues. Germline V gene data show CDR1 as SGHVS and CDR2 as FNYEAQ. V gave up 5 bases and J gave up 6 bases, with 16 bases separating them. The CDR3 bases are TGTGCCAGCAGCAACTGGGGGGGCCAGGATGGCTACACCTTC. Amino acids: CASSNWGGQDGYTF.

V gene TRBV3-1 (or the pseudogene TRBV3-2) combines with J gene TRBJ2-2, with 8 nucleotides matching TRBD2. This CDR3 comprises 16 residues. V dropped 3 bases and J dropped 2; count of bases not matched to a gene: 5. In germline, CDR1 is LGHDT, CDR2 YNNKEL (reference sequence). CDR3 sequence (DNA): TGTGCCAGCAGCCACGGGGGACTAGATAACACCGGGGAGCTGTTTTTT. Protein: CASSHGGLDNTGELFF.

The V gene is TRBV14, the J gene TRBJ2-3; D not resolved. Germline CDR1 is SGHDN and CDR2 is FVKESK. The CDR3 length is 17 residues. V lost 3 bases and J lost 2, with 18 bases in between. The CDR3 reads CASSQVPWRSITDTQYF. The DNA for the CDR3 is TGTGCCAGCAGCCAGGTCCCCTGGCGGTCCATCACAGATACGCAGTATTTT.

This clone came up once. The chain carries TRBV5-4 and TRBJ2-1, with 11 bases lining up with TRBD1. Per germline, CDR1 SGHNT and CDR2 YYREEE (reference sequence). The CDR3 sequence is 15 residues long. The ends lost 4 bases at V and 3 bases at J; junction bases unmatched: 3. In nucleotides, the CDR3 is TGTGCCAGCAGCCTCGGGACAGGGGGCTACAATGAGCAGTTCTTC. Its protein is CASSLGTGGYNEQFF.

The chain carries TRBV30 and TRBJ2-5; D gene unclear. The CDR3 extends over 11 amino acids. Trimming removed 0 bases from V and 5 bases from J, with 4 bases in between. Per the germline V gene, CDR1 is GTSNPN and CDR2 is SVGIG (reference sequence). The CDR3 is CAWSVGETQYF. The CDR3 nucleotides read TGTGCCTGGAGTGTCGGGGAGACCCAGTACTTC.

The chain has TRBV2 and TRBJ2-3, with 7 bases matching TRBD2. V trimming: 3 bases; J trimming: 2 bases; junction bases outside the gene matches: 5. The CDR3 runs to 15 residues. Germline V lookup: CDR1 SNHLY, CDR2 FYNNEI. The CDR3: CASSEGGGNTDTQYF. Written as DNA, the CDR3 is TGTGCCAGCAGTGAGGGCGGGGGTAACACAGATACGCAGTATTTT.

The chain recombines TRBV5-1 with TRBJ2-5; TRBD2 aligns across 7 bases. Trimming at V came to 0 bases and at J to 4 bases, leaving 6 bases not matched to a gene. Germline V gene sequence: CDR1 SGHRS, CDR2 YFSETQ. The length of the CDR3 is 15 residues. The CDR3 nucleotides read TGCGCCAGCAGCTTGGCCACGGGGGGTGGAGAGACCCAGTACTTC. It specifies CASSLATGGGETQYF.

The V and J genes are TRBV7-9 and TRBJ2-1, with D uncertain. V lost 2 bases to trimming and J lost 3 bases, with 8 bases between them. CDR1 SEHNR and CDR2 FQNEAQ come from the germline V gene (reference sequence). The CDR3 contains 14 residues. The CDR3 DNA follows: TGTGCCAGCAGCTTAAGCTCTAACTACAATGAGCAGTTCTTC. This translates into CASSLSSNYNEQFF.

The chain recombines TRBV7-3 with TRBJ2-5, with a tentative D call TRBD2 (5 bases). Germline CDR1 reads SGHTA; CDR2 reads FQGTGA. The CDR3 sequence is 13 residues long. V was pared by 5 bases and J by 0 bases, with 7 bases between. The CDR3 protein is CASSLGDQETQYF. CDR3 coding DNA: TGTGCCAGCAGCCTCGGGGACCAAGAGACCCAGTACTTC.

The chain combines TRBV14 with TRBJ2-2; perhaps TRBD1 as D (6 bases). The CDR3 consists of 15 residues. Germline V gene sequence: CDR1 SGHDN, CDR2 FVKESK. Trimming cost V 4 bases and J 5 bases, with 14 bases left between them. In DNA, the CDR3 is TGTGCCAGCAGCCTCCAGGGGCTTCGGACCGGGGAGCTGTTTTTT. Amino acids: CASSLQGLRTGELFF.

This clone was recorded a few times. The sample carries other DNA sequences with the same CDR3. V usage is TRBV5-1 and J usage is TRBJ1-2; D not certain. The CDR3 spans 12 residues. V dropped 0 bases and J dropped 8 bases, with 8 bases sitting between them. CDR1 is SGHRS, CDR2 YFSETQ, per germline. The CDR3 nucleotides read TGCGCCAGCAGCTTGGACGGAAAAGGCTACACCTTC. It specifies CASSLDGKGYTF.

The chain uses TRBV7-2 and TRBJ1-5; 7 bases are shared with TRBD1. This CDR3 has 13 amino acids. Looked up from germline, CDR1 is SGHTA and CDR2 is FQGNSA. V was clipped by 4 bases and J by 5 bases; unmatched bases: 2. The DNA for the CDR3 is TGTGCCAGCAGCTGGCAGGGGGATCAGCCCCAGCATTTT. This encodes CASSWQGDQPQHF.

This chain connects TRBV7-9 to TRBJ1-2, with unresolved D. Per germline, CDR1 SEHNR and CDR2 FQNEAQ (reference sequence). The CDR3 is 13 residues long. With 11 bases removed from V and 6 bases from J, the gap between germline ends came to 19 bases. The CDR3 region is CAAAGFSSDGYTF. DNA for the CDR3: TGTGCCGCCGCCGGGTTTTCCTCGGATGGCTACACCTTC.

This chain's CDR3 is CASSYAQGSNQPQHF. CDR3 sequence (DNA): TGTGCCAGCAGTTACGCACAGGGGAGCAATCAGCCCCAGCATTTT. J is TRBJ1-5 and V is TRBV6-5; 7 nucleotides line up with TRBD1. The germline V gene encodes CDR1 MNHEY and CDR2 SVGAGI. J lost 1 base, V lost 2 bases, and 2 bases had no gene match. The CDR3 covers 15 residues.

The J gene is TRBJ1-5, the V gene TRBV10-3; 12 nucleotides line up with TRBD1. CDR3 length equals 17 residues. J lost 0 bases, V lost 2 bases, and 2 bases had no gene match. Germline V CDR1 and CDR2: ENHRY, SYGVKD. DNA for the CDR3: TGTGCCATCAGTGAGCGGGACAGGGGGCTTAGCAATCAGCCCCAGCATTTT. Translating gives CAISERDRGLSNQPQHF.

This rearrangement joins TRBV27 to TRBJ2-7, with D perhaps given as TRBD1 or TRBD2 (5 bases each). CDR3 length: 14 amino acids. Trimming removed 4 bases at V and 0 bases at J, with 10 bases between. Per the germline V gene, CDR1 is MNHEY and CDR2 is SMNVEV (reference sequence). CDR3 protein: CASSSQGVSYEQYF. CDR3 bases: TGTGCCAGCAGTTCCCAGGGAGTCTCCTACGAGCAGTACTTC.